This T cell receptor beta chain was profiled in a study of shared clonotypes between healthy human individuals. Study information: Contributing individuals were two females and a few males aged 18 to 49.

Worth noting for this clone: The antigen remains undetermined.

Trimming at V came to 3 bases and at J to 3 bases, leaving 12 bases not matched to a gene. Per germline, CDR1 SGHDT and CDR2 YYEEEE. The CDR3 spans 18 residues. The study, taken as a whole, reports: Sequencing depth was a factor that was expected to affect clonotype sharing among donors.

Deep level was the assay's run setting. Profiled with immunoSEQ multiplex PCR; TCRdb holds only in-frame clones, not every one. The data hold millions of clones, with roughly 94% observed a single time. The sequence was collected from a man younger than 30 in good health. V gene TRBV5-6 combines with J gene TRBJ2-3, with 11 positions matching TRBD2. The sample taken for sequencing was naive CD4+ T cells sorted from blood. Subset described: CD45RA+ positively selected. The CDR3 coding sequence is TGTGCCAGCAGCTCCCTCACCATAGCGGGAGGGGGAACAGATACGCAGTATTTT. This sequence encodes CASSSLTIAGGGTDTQYF.